These 7 T cell receptor beta chains were all obtained from the same sample, sequenced in a study of cytomegalovirus exposure and HLA in healthy donors. Data came from immunoSEQ multiplex PCR; TCRdb stores just in-frame clones and leaves some out. The sample lists more than 70,000 clones, about 95% occurring once. The sample was PBMCs. These receptors came from a man aged 18 to 30 in good health and CMV-seropositive.

The chain links TRBV19 to TRBJ2-6, with D perhaps matching TRBD1 (5 bases). Trimming took 4 bases from V and 0 from J, leaving 10 bases between them. This CDR3 is built from 16 residues. Germline-derived CDR1 and CDR2 are LNHDA and SQIVND (reference sequence). The CDR3 DNA reads as TGTGCCAGTAGTACTCGACAGAACTCTGGGGCCAACGTCCTGACTTTC. Protein: CASSTRQNSGANVLTF.

This sequence joins TRBV9 and TRBJ2-5; TRBD2 aligns across 11 bases. Germline V gives CDR1 SGDLS, CDR2 YYNGEE. The V segment lost 5 bases and the J segment 6 bases; nucleotides outside the gene matches: 6. The CDR3 consists of 14 residues. CDR3 nucleotide sequence: TGTGCCAGCAGGCCCGGGACTAGCGGTCAGACCCAGTACTTC. It translates to CASRPGTSGQTQYF.

The chain links TRBV27 to TRBJ2-7; TRBD2 aligns across 11 bases. J lost 6 bases, V lost 4 bases, and 11 bases had no gene match. Looked up from germline, CDR1 is MNHEY and CDR2 is SMNVEV (reference sequence). This CDR3 region has 16 residues. The CDR3 DNA reads as TGTGCCAGCAGTTCTAGCGGGAGGAATCGACGGGGCGAGCAGTACTTC. As protein: CASSSSGRNRRGEQYF.

The J gene is TRBJ2-2, the V gene TRBV19, with D possibly being TRBD1 (5 bases). The V end was cut by 6 bases, the J end by 0 bases, with 8 bases between. CDR3 size: 14 residues. The V gene's germline CDR1 is LNHDA and CDR2 SQIVND (reference sequence). In DNA, the CDR3 is TGTGCCAGTAGGGTCAGGGCGAACACCGGGGAGCTGTTTTTT. Translated, it gives CASRVRANTGELFF.

The chain couples TRBV7-8 to TRBJ2-1; TRBD2 agrees at 7 bases. Germline V gene sequence: CDR1 SGHVS, CDR2 FQNEAQ. This CDR3 has 14 amino acids. J lost 6 bases, V lost 6 bases, and 8 bases had no gene match. CDR3 in amino acids: CASRGGSTGNEQFF. For the CDR3, the DNA is TGTGCCAGCAGGGGCGGGAGCACGGGCAATGAGCAGTTCTTC. The whole variable domain, filled in from reference TRBV7-8 and TRBJ2-1, reads GAGVSQSPRYKVAKRGQDVALRCDPISGHVSLFWYQQALGQGPEFLTYFQNEAQLDKSGLPSDRFFAERPEGSVSTLKIQRTQQEDSAVYLCASRGGSTGNEQFFGPGTRLTVL.

The chain employs TRBV21-1 and TRBJ1-2; TRBD1, as called in the table, went unchecked against the DNA. TRBV21-1 is classified as a pseudogene. The CDR3 totals 16 residues. DNA for the CDR3: TGTGCCAGCAGCAAAGTCCCCCCCGGACAGGCCTATGGCTACACCTTC. This codes for CASSKVPPGQAYGYTF.

Written as DNA, the CDR3 is TGTGCCAGCAGCTCCTTAAATGACCCGGGGGGTGGCTACACCTTC. This sequence encodes CASSSLNDPGGGYTF. This sequence joins TRBV7-9 and TRBJ1-2, with D maybe TRBD1 (5 bases). Deletions cut 4 bases from V and 7 bases from J, with 19 bases between. The CDR3 has 15 amino acids. CDR1 is SEHNR, CDR2 FQNEAQ, per germline (reference sequence).